Shown below are 22 T cell receptor beta chains from a single sample sequenced in a study of blood T cell repertoires in COVID-19. Using immunoSEQ multiplex PCR, the repertoire was profiled, and TCRdb retains in-frame clones only, with some absent. The data hold about 150,000 clones, with around 90% observed a single time. Sequenced input: PBMCs or T cells enriched from blood (not recorded which). These receptor sequences come from a woman aged 40 to 50 who had been exposed to COVID-19.

This sequence joins TRBV24-1 and TRBJ2-2; TRBD1 aligns across 12 bases. V dropped 4 bases and J dropped 7; count of bases not matched to a gene: 6. From germline, CDR1 is KGHDR and CDR2 SFDVKD. The CDR3 length is 16 residues. The CDR3 protein is CATSEAGTGGHGELFF. CDR3 DNA sequence: TGTGCCACCAGTGAGGCCGGGACAGGGGGCCACGGGGAGCTGTTTTTT.

CDR3 loop: CASSSRYSGPGQETQYF. CDR3 nucleotides: TGCGCCAGCAGCAGTAGATATAGCGGTCCGGGCCAAGAGACCCAGTACTTC. The V and J genes are TRBV5-1 and TRBJ2-5, with D perhaps TRBD2 (6 bases). Germline assignment: CDR1 SGHRS and CDR2 YFSETQ. The CDR3 length is 17 residues. The germline V and J ends were trimmed by 4 bases and 1 base, with 20 bases remaining between them.

J is TRBJ1-5 and V is TRBV13; 8 nucleotides align to TRBD1. The germline V gene encodes CDR1 PRHDT and CDR2 FYEKMQ (reference sequence). With 3 bases clipped from V and 2 bases from J, the junction kept 6 bases outside the gene matches. CDR3 length: 16 amino acids. This CDR3 reads CASSFRGRGGNQPQHF. Here the CDR3 DNA reads TGTGCCAGCAGCTTCAGGGGGCGAGGGGGCAATCAGCCCCAGCATTTT.

The chain uses TRBV7-9 and TRBJ2-7, with no clear D. The CDR3 sequence is 14 residues long. The V end lost 0 bases, the J end lost 0 bases, and 6 bases lay between the germline ends. Germline loops: CDR1 SEHNR, CDR2 FQNEAQ (reference sequence). The CDR3 nucleotides are TGTGCCAGCAGCTTAGCGGGCACCTCCTACGAGCAGTACTTC. It translates to CASSLAGTSYEQYF.

The genes are TRBV28 and TRBJ2-4; TRBD1 matches at 9 bases. The germline CDR1 and CDR2 sequences are MDHEN and SYDVKM. The CDR3 loop spans 14 amino acids. Germline trimming cut 4 bases from V and 7 bases from J; bases unmatched to any gene: 5. CDR3 bases: TGTGCCAGCAGTTCGGGACAGGGAAACAACATTCAGTACTTC. Translating gives CASSSGQGNNIQYF.

The V call is TRBV10-3, the J call TRBJ2-7; 7 nucleotides line up with TRBD1. Per the germline V gene, CDR1 is ENHRY and CDR2 is SYGVKD. J lost 6 bases, V lost 6 bases, and 8 bases had no gene match. There are 13 residues in the CDR3. CDR3 sequence reads: CAIRGTDQSEQYF. The CDR3 DNA reads as TGTGCCATCAGAGGGACAGATCAGTCCGAGCAGTACTTC.

CDR3 region: CASSARWGRGNQPQHF. CDR3 nucleotides: TGTGCCAGCAGCGCGAGGTGGGGCAGGGGAAATCAGCCCCAGCATTTT. The V call is TRBV5-8, the J call TRBJ1-5; tentative D call: TRBD1 (6 bases). Deletions cut 4 bases from V and 4 bases from J, with 18 bases between. CDR1 is SGHTS and CDR2 is YDEGEE in the germline V gene. CDR3 length: 16 residues.

The chain is built from TRBV7-2 and TRBJ2-3, with D perhaps matching TRBD2 (7 bases). The CDR3 contains 13 residues. V was shortened by 8 bases and J by 4 bases, with 13 bases between the two germline ends. Germline V CDR1 and CDR2: SGHTA, FQGNSA. The CDR3 region is CASGGRGADTQYF. The CDR3 DNA sequence: TGTGCCAGCGGGGGGAGGGGGGCAGATACGCAGTATTTT.

The table lists this clone with a few counts. The V and J genes are TRBV19 and TRBJ1-5; the D gene is possibly TRBD1 (6 bases). The V end lost 1 base, the J end lost 0 bases, and 7 bases lay between the germline ends. The CDR3 runs to 15 residues. Germline CDR1 reads LNHDA; CDR2 reads SQIVND (reference sequence). This CDR3 is CASSIAGASNQPQHF. The CDR3 DNA is TGTGCCAGTAGTATAGCAGGGGCTAGCAATCAGCCCCAGCATTTT.

This chain connects TRBV28 to TRBJ2-7; D might be TRBD2 (6 bases). CDR3 length: 13 residues. Trimming cost V 6 bases and J 10 bases, with 19 bases left between them. Looked up from germline, CDR1 is MDHEN and CDR2 is SYDVKM. The CDR3 DNA follows: TGTGCCAGCAGCCTCCCGGAGGGCCCGGGACAGTACTTC. Translation: CASSLPEGPGQYF.

V and J are TRBV5-4 and TRBJ1-4, with 7 bases fitting TRBD1. This CDR3 region has 13 residues. J was trimmed by 5 bases and V by 7 bases; bases with no gene match: 5. Germline V gene data show CDR1 as SGHNT and CDR2 as YYREEE (reference sequence). The CDR3 sequence: CASWQQGNEKLFF. CDR3 sequence (DNA): TGTGCCAGCTGGCAACAGGGGAATGAAAAACTGTTTTTT.

This chain connects TRBV9 to TRBJ2-3; TRBD2 agrees at 9 bases. Per germline, CDR1 SGDLS and CDR2 YYNGEE. CDR3 length: 16 residues. J was trimmed by 0 bases and V by 0 bases; bases with no gene match: 2. The CDR3 bases are TGTGCCAGCAGCGTAGGGACTAGCGAAAGCACAGATACGCAGTATTTT. This translates into CASSVGTSESTDTQYF.

V gene TRBV3-1 (or the pseudogene TRBV3-2) combines with J gene TRBJ2-5, with 8 bases matching TRBD1. J gave up 4 bases and V 6 bases, and 4 bases lay outside the gene matches. Germline V lookup: CDR1 LGHDT, CDR2 YNNKEL (reference sequence). CDR3 length: 13 amino acids. The CDR3 spells CASRLTGVETQYF. DNA of the CDR3: TGTGCCAGCAGGCTGACAGGGGTAGAGACCCAGTACTTC.

This chain uses TRBV4-1 with TRBJ2-3, with 9 positions matching TRBD2. The CDR3 totals 18 residues. Germline values: CDR1 MGHRA, CDR2 YSYEKL. The ends lost 1 base at V and 6 bases at J; junction bases unmatched: 14. CDR3 nucleotides: TGCGCCAGCAGCCAAGCCTCCGGGTCCCGGACTAGCGTCGATACGCAGTATTTT. Residues: CASSQASGSRTSVDTQYF.

The genes are TRBV6-4 and TRBJ2-1; 7 bases fit TRBD2. Germline-derived CDR1 and CDR2 are MRHNA and SNTAGT. The CDR3 length is 15 residues. With 0 bases clipped from V and 6 bases from J, the junction kept 5 bases outside the gene matches. CDR3: CASSDSREGSNEQFF. The CDR3 DNA follows: TGTGCCAGCAGTGACTCGAGGGAGGGCAGCAATGAGCAGTTCTTC.

The genes are TRBV4-1 and TRBJ2-2, with TRBD1 as a possible D gene (5 bases). Trimming took off 4 bases at V and 2 bases at J, with 20 bases between the two ends. There are 18 residues in the CDR3. Germline loops: CDR1 MGHRA, CDR2 YSYEKL. This CDR3 is CASSRLRPLGQNTGELFF. CDR3 sequence (DNA): TGCGCCAGCAGCCGCCTGCGTCCACTTGGACAAAACACCGGGGAGCTGTTTTTT.

The chain recombines TRBV5-4 with TRBJ1-1, with D perhaps matching TRBD1 (6 bases). V lost 4 bases, J lost 11 bases, and 18 bases lay in between. The CDR3 loop spans 13 amino acids. Germline V CDR1 and CDR2: SGHNT, YYREEE (reference sequence). The CDR3: CASSQATGGAAFF. The CDR3 DNA sequence: TGTGCCAGCAGCCAAGCCACTGGGGGGGCTGCTTTCTTT.

The count of this clone is one. This sequence joins TRBV25-1 and TRBJ1-1; D might be TRBD1 (5 bases). The V end lost 1 base, the J end lost 7 bases, and 13 bases lay between the germline ends. The CDR3 runs to 14 residues. From germline, CDR1 is MGHDK and CDR2 SYGVNS. The CDR3 protein is CASSESGGTLEAFF. The CDR3 nucleotides read TGTGCCAGCAGTGAATCGGGAGGGACCCTTGAAGCTTTCTTT.

CDR3: CASSTTSYGEQFF. DNA for the CDR3: TGTGCCAGCAGTACTACTAGTTATGGTGAGCAGTTCTTC. The J gene is TRBJ2-1, the V gene TRBV6-2 or TRBV6-3; possibly TRBD2 for D (5 bases). The CDR3 consists of 13 residues. V was pared by 5 bases and J by 9 bases, with 14 bases between. Germline V CDR1 and CDR2: MNHEY, SVGEGT.

This chain joins TRBV28 and TRBJ2-7, with TRBD1 matching 9 bases. Germline lookup yields CDR1 MDHEN and CDR2 SYDVKM. V lost 0 bases and J lost 3; bases outside the gene matches: 3. CDR3 length: 15 amino acids. The CDR3 coding sequence is TGTGCCAGCAGTTTATGGGGGACAGGGAACTACGAGCAGTACTTC. Protein sequence: CASSLWGTGNYEQYF.

V usage is TRBV6-5 and J usage is TRBJ1-1; TRBD1 matches 8 bases. The germline V gene has CDR1 MNHEY and CDR2 SVGAGI. CDR3 length: 16 amino acids. The V segment lost 0 bases and the J segment 1 base; nucleotides outside the gene matches: 4. The CDR3 DNA reads as TGTGCCAGCAGTTACTCGAGGACAGGGCCGAACACTGAAGCTTTCTTT. Its protein product is CASSYSRTGPNTEAFF.

This clone came up once. The chain joins TRBV19 to TRBJ2-2; no firm D call. Germline CDR1 reads LNHDA; CDR2 reads SQIVND (reference sequence). V was pared by 7 bases and J by 4 bases, with 16 bases between. The CDR3 runs 15 residues. CDR3 residues: CASNVYFFITGELFF. CDR3 nucleotides: TGTGCCAGTAATGTTTACTTTTTTATCACCGGGGAGCTGTTTTTT.